These 3 T cell receptor beta chains came from one sample sequenced in a study of blood T cell repertoires in COVID-19. TCRdb keeps only in-frame clones here, not all; method: immunoSEQ multiplex PCR. The top ten hold roughly a tenth of the sample, which has about 310,000 clones, roughly 90% seen once. Sequencing was carried out using PBMCs or T cells enriched from blood (not recorded which). The receptors were gathered from a woman younger than 45 who had recovered from COVID-19.

The V gene is TRBV24-1, the J gene TRBJ2-1, with TRBD1 identical over 9 bases. The CDR3 has 17 amino acids. Germline CDR1 KGHDR, CDR2 SFDVKD. V was clipped by 4 bases and J by 7 bases; unmatched bases: 13. CDR3 nucleotides: TGTGCCACCAGTGACCCTACCCGACAGGGGGATGCGAATGAGCAGTTCTTC. It translates to CATSDPTRQGDANEQFF.

The table lists this clone with a count of one. The chain has TRBV2 and TRBJ1-1; D is unresolved. Per germline, CDR1 SNHLY and CDR2 FYNNEI. This CDR3 spans 13 amino acids. V was clipped by 6 bases and J by 3 bases, with 11 bases between them. The CDR3 DNA reads TGTGCCAGCAGACCGAGGTGGGACACTGAAGCTTTCTTT. Its translation is CASRPRWDTEAFF.

This clone has more than one count but fewer than ten. This sequence joins TRBV7-9 and TRBJ1-4; 9 positions match TRBD1. J gave up 5 bases and V 1 base, and 5 bases lay outside the gene matches. The CDR3 contains 16 residues. Germline V gene lookup returns CDR1 SEHNR and CDR2 FQNEAQ (reference sequence). The CDR3 sequence: CASSLGTGGANEKLFF. The CDR3 DNA reads TGTGCCAGCAGCTTAGGAACAGGGGGCGCGAATGAAAAACTGTTTTTT.